What follows are 22 T cell receptor beta chains derived from one specimen sequenced in a study of cytomegalovirus exposure and HLA in healthy donors. The table came from immunoSEQ multiplex PCR; TCRdb's copy has only in-frame clones and leaves some out. The repertoire holds some 270,000 clones, with about 86% as singletons. Input material: PBMCs. The receptors come from a woman between 18 and 29 years old in good health and CMV-seronegative.

This chain links TRBV25-1 with TRBJ2-6; D is unresolved. This CDR3 region has 13 residues. From germline, CDR1 is MGHDK and CDR2 SYGVNS. V lost 7 bases, J lost 0 bases, and 4 bases lay in between. CDR3 coding DNA: TGTGCCAGCACCCTCTCTGGGGCCAACGTCCTGACTTTC. Protein product: CASTLSGANVLTF.

Regarding this clone: The junction departs from the called germline gene at one end, perhaps through a read error. Other DNA sequences in this specimen translate into the identical CDR3. CDR3 amino acids: CSVEDRSNEKLFF. In DNA, the CDR3 is TGCAGCGTCGAAGACAGGTCGAATGAAAAACTGTTTTTT. The V call is TRBV29-1, the J call TRBJ1-4, with D perhaps TRBD1 (6 bases). CDR1 and CDR2 (germline): SQVTM, ANQGSEA. The CDR3 sequence is 13 residues long.

This sequence joins TRBV4-3 and TRBJ2-2, with TRBD1 as a possible D gene (5 bases). The CDR3 covers 16 residues. CDR1 is LGHNA, CDR2 YSLEER, per germline. Trimming took 0 bases from V and 0 from J, leaving 8 bases between them. Written as DNA, the CDR3 is TGCGCCAGCAGCCAAGACGTCAGGGCGAACACCGGGGAGCTGTTTTTT. Translated: CASSQDVRANTGELFF.

The chain is built from TRBV29-1 and TRBJ1-2; D is undetermined. The CDR3 has 14 amino acids. Trimming removed 6 bases at V and 1 base at J, with 15 bases between. Germline V gene sequence: CDR1 SQVTM, CDR2 ANQGSEA. CDR3 DNA sequence: TGCAGCGTCCTAAGCGGGGAACTTAACTATGGCTACACCTTC. Its protein product is CSVLSGELNYGYTF.

J is TRBJ1-2 and V is TRBV4-3; 11 bases line up with TRBD1. The length of the CDR3 is 16 residues. Per germline, CDR1 LGHNA and CDR2 YSLEER. J gave up 4 bases and V 3 bases, and 7 bases lay outside the gene matches. In DNA form, the CDR3 reads TGCGCCAGCAGCCAGACCGCCGGGACAGGGGGCTATGGCTACACCTTC. It is translated as CASSQTAGTGGYGYTF.

The chain joins TRBV7-2 to TRBJ1-2, with D unclear. Trimming left V 0 bases short and J 8 bases short, with 13 bases between. CDR3 length: 14 residues. The V gene's germline CDR1 is SGHTA and CDR2 FQGNSA. The CDR3 nucleotides read TGTGCCAGCAGCTTAGCGCGGGTAGGGAGGGGCTACACCTTC. As protein: CASSLARVGRGYTF.

The chain joins TRBV7-3 to TRBJ2-7, with 8 positions matching TRBD1. The CDR3 covers 13 residues. V dropped 5 bases and J dropped 6; count of bases not matched to a gene: 6. The germline gives CDR1 SGHTA, CDR2 FQGTGA. The CDR3 spells CASSQTGVGEQYF. The CDR3, as DNA: TGTGCCAGCAGCCAGACAGGGGTTGGCGAGCAGTACTTC.

This chain joins TRBV9 and TRBJ1-1; 7 bases align to TRBD1. Germline V gene data show CDR1 as SGDLS and CDR2 as YYNGEE. V was pared by 3 bases and J by 1 base, with 9 bases of the junction left unmatched. The CDR3 is made up of 16 amino acids. CDR3 DNA: TGTGCCAGCAGCGCCCGAACAGGGGTAGGGAACACTGAAGCTTTCTTT. Its translation is CASSARTGVGNTEAFF.

The chain combines TRBV14 with TRBJ2-3; D perhaps matches TRBD2 (5 bases). V lost 5 bases, J lost 1 base, and 7 bases lay in between. Germline-derived CDR1 and CDR2 are SGHDN and FVKESK. The CDR3 totals 13 residues. The CDR3 nucleotides read TGTGCCAGCAGCGGACTCCGCACAGATACGCAGTATTTT. Its protein is CASSGLRTDTQYF.

The CDR3 loop is CASTSGRADEQYF. CDR3 bases: TGTGCCAGCACCAGCGGACGCGCCGACGAGCAGTACTTC. The chain joins TRBV6-5 to TRBJ2-7; perhaps TRBD2 as D (5 bases). This CDR3 is built from 13 residues. Per germline, CDR1 MNHEY and CDR2 SVGAGI. The V and J ends lost 7 bases and 5 bases respectively, with 15 bases between them.

The chain carries TRBV28 and TRBJ2-7; TRBD1 is a possible D gene (5 bases). In germline, CDR1 is MDHEN, CDR2 SYDVKM. V was trimmed by 5 bases and J by 4 bases, leaving 12 bases between them. This CDR3 spans 13 amino acids. The CDR3 protein is CASSGARHYEQYF. The CDR3 nucleotides are TGTGCCAGCAGTGGGGCCCGACATTACGAGCAGTACTTC.

This clone occurred a few times. This sequence joins TRBV10-3 and TRBJ2-6; D ambiguous. Trimming took off 6 bases at V and 3 bases at J, with 6 bases between the two ends. The CDR3 has 13 residues. From germline, CDR1 is ENHRY and CDR2 SYGVKD. CDR3 nucleotides: TGTGCCATCAGCCCCCATGGGGCCAACGTCCTGACTTTC. This sequence encodes CAISPHGANVLTF.

V is TRBV30 and J is TRBJ1-5; 8 bases match TRBD1. Germline assignment: CDR1 GTSNPN and CDR2 SVGIG (reference sequence). The ends lost 3 bases at V and 2 bases at J; junction bases unmatched: 3. The CDR3 runs to 14 residues. As DNA, the CDR3 is TGTGCCTGGAGCCCGACAGGGGGCAATCAGCCCCAGCATTTT. Translating gives CAWSPTGGNQPQHF.

V and J are TRBV7-9 and TRBJ2-7; 8 nucleotides agree with TRBD2. From germline, CDR1 is SEHNR and CDR2 FQNEAQ (reference sequence). This CDR3 region has 15 residues. The V segment lost 5 bases and the J segment 6 bases; nucleotides outside the gene matches: 12. The CDR3 region has the DNA TGTGCCAGCAGCGCACCCGCGACTAGCGAATTCGAGCAGTACTTC. Its translation: CASSAPATSEFEQYF.

A single count supports this clone. The genes are TRBV5-6 and TRBJ1-5, with D uncertain. The V end was cut by 2 bases, the J end by 4 bases, with 7 bases between. The germline gives CDR1 SGHDT, CDR2 YYEEEE. This CDR3 comprises 13 residues. CDR3 sequence (DNA): TGTGCCAGCAGCTTTTCCAGTAATCAGCCCCAGCATTTT. Protein: CASSFSSNQPQHF.

There are a few counts of this clone. V and J are TRBV27 and TRBJ2-7; D possibly corresponds to TRBD1 (6 bases). Per germline, CDR1 MNHEY and CDR2 SMNVEV (reference sequence). This CDR3 contains 17 residues. Trimming took 5 bases from V and 4 from J, leaving 24 bases between them. The CDR3 here is CASSPIISPGHKYEQYF. CDR3 DNA sequence: TGTGCCAGCAGTCCCATCATCTCACCGGGACATAAGTACGAGCAGTACTTC.

J is TRBJ2-3 and V is TRBV7-6, with a possible D match to TRBD2 (5 bases). Trimming stripped 5 bases from V and 0 bases from J, with 15 bases between. This CDR3 region has 16 residues. Germline V gene lookup returns CDR1 SGHVS and CDR2 FNYEAQ. CDR3 in amino acids: CASSVLGGYSTDTQYF. CDR3 coding DNA: TGTGCCAGCAGCGTCTTAGGCGGGTATAGCACAGATACGCAGTATTTT.

This clone was counted between two and nine times. The V call is TRBV29-1, the J call TRBJ2-1; D unresolved. CDR1 SQVTM and CDR2 ANQGSEA come from the germline V gene. The V gene lost 7 bases and the J gene lost 4 bases, with 8 bases spanning the gap. There are 11 residues in the CDR3. In DNA, the CDR3 is TGCAGCGAGACACGTTACAATGAGCAGTTCTTC. Translating it yields CSETRYNEQFF.

CDR3 nucleotide sequence: TGCAGCGTTGAAGGAGTAGGGGGAGAGACCCAGTACTTC. It specifies CSVEGVGGETQYF. The chain uses TRBV29-1 and TRBJ2-5; tentatively, D is TRBD1 (6 bases). The CDR3 spans 13 residues. Between the trimmed V and J ends, which lost 1 base and 4 bases, there was a span of 10 bases. Germline CDR1 and CDR2: SQVTM and ANQGSEA.

The V gene is TRBV29-1, the J gene TRBJ2-1; the match to TRBD2 covers 12 bases. The CDR3 is 16 residues long. Germline trimming cut 1 base from V and 8 bases from J; bases unmatched to any gene: 9. In germline, CDR1 is SQVTM, CDR2 ANQGSEA. CDR3 bases: TGCAGCGTTGAAGGGACTAGCGGGATCAGGGGCCATGAGCAGTTCTTC. It yields the protein CSVEGTSGIRGHEQFF.

V usage is TRBV27 and J usage is TRBJ2-3; 7 bases match TRBD1. Trimming took 6 bases from V and 3 from J; bases not matched to a gene: 12. Germline CDR1 reads MNHEY; CDR2 reads SMNVEV (reference sequence). CDR3 length equals 16 residues. Written as DNA, the CDR3 is TGTGCCAGCAGCCTCAGCCCGGGACAGATGACAGATACGCAGTATTTT. Translating gives CASSLSPGQMTDTQYF.

Note on this clone: Other DNA sequences in the same sample also yield this CDR3. V and J are TRBV14 and TRBJ1-2; a weak D match, TRBD1 (5 bases). There are 14 residues in the CDR3. Germline V gene lookup returns CDR1 SGHDN and CDR2 FVKESK. V lost 1 base to trimming and J lost 4 bases, with 10 bases between them. The DNA for the CDR3 is TGTGCCAGCAGCCAAGGGCAGGGTATCTATGGCTACACCTTC. Translation gives CASSQGQGIYGYTF.